This TCR beta chain came from a study of T cell repertoires in cytomegalovirus infection. Across the study: It was recently identified HLA-C-restricted and well-studied HLA-B-restricted CMV epitopes that the study used. Whole-study results and caveats: Based on cumulative public TCR beta family frequency, carriers of CMV plus the relevant HLA were identified. Ex vivo responses were dominated by HLA-C-restricted CMV-specific TCR beta clonotypes.

TCRdb re-called the reads through MiXCR, storing one row per CDR3 protein. Here the sample spans approximately 220,000 distinct CDR3 sequences, 35% to 40% being singletons. As for this clonotype: Antigen unknown.

The source material was CD8+ T cells from cultured PBMCs, sampled from culture after CMV antigen stimulation. The TCR comes from a human donor in good health (CMV status not recorded). Some clones in this sample may be carry-over from other donors' samples.

In nucleotides, the CDR3 is TGTGCCAGCAGCTTGACTAGCGGGGGGAACCCCTACGAGCAGTACTTC. Amino acids: CASSLTSGGNPYEQYF. The genes are TRBV7-9 and TRBJ2-7; 13 positions match TRBD2. The CDR3 has 16 residues. Germline V lookup: CDR1 SEHNR, CDR2 FQNEAQ (reference sequence). Trimming cost V 3 bases and J 2 bases; bases outside gene matches: 4.